One sample yielded the 32 T cell receptor beta chains listed below, sequenced in a study of T cell responses to AZD1222 COVID-19 vaccine. TCRdb's copy holds only in-frame clones and misses some; the assay was immunoSEQ multiplex PCR. Among around 140,000 clones listed, approximately 93% were seen once. The material was peripheral blood, obtained on day 0 of MenACWY control vaccination. The source is an adult in good health.

This sequence joins TRBV2 and TRBJ1-1; D call uncertain. V lost 10 bases to trimming and J lost 0 bases, with 12 bases between them. CDR1 is SNHLY and CDR2 is FYNNEI in the germline V gene. The CDR3 length is 13 residues. The CDR3 sequence is CATRRDMNTEAFF. CDR3 in DNA: TGTGCCACACGGAGAGACATGAACACTGAAGCTTTCTTT.

The J gene is TRBJ2-3, the V gene TRBV9; D is possibly TRBD1 or TRBD2 (5 bases each). Germline assignment: CDR1 SGDLS and CDR2 YYNGEE. The length of the CDR3 is 15 residues. Deletions cut 4 bases from V and 5 bases from J, with 17 bases between. The CDR3, as DNA: TGTGCCAGCAGCATTTCAGGGAGAGGTCTAGATACGCAGTATTTT. Amino acid sequence: CASSISGRGLDTQYF.

This rearrangement joins TRBV5-4 to TRBJ1-2; D not certain. V lost 2 bases and J 0 bases, leaving 11 bases between the germline ends. The CDR3 runs to 15 residues. The germline CDR1 and CDR2 sequences are SGHNT and YYREEE (reference sequence). The CDR3: CASSFEDLANYGYTF. The CDR3, as DNA: TGTGCCAGCAGCTTCGAGGACCTAGCTAACTATGGCTACACCTTC.

V gene TRBV2 combines with J gene TRBJ1-2, with 9 bases fitting TRBD1. CDR3 length: 15 residues. Germline CDR1 is SNHLY and CDR2 is FYNNEI. V shed 6 bases and J 2 bases; nucleotides not matched to a gene: 7. CDR3 DNA sequence: TGTGCCAGCAGGGGGACAGGACAGGGGAACTATGGCTACACCTTC. It is translated as CASRGTGQGNYGYTF.

The J gene is TRBJ1-4, the V gene TRBV27, with D unresolved. V gave up 9 bases and J gave up 0 bases, with 8 bases separating them. In germline, CDR1 is MNHEY, CDR2 SMNVEV (reference sequence). The CDR3 contains 13 residues. CDR3 in DNA: TGTGCCAGTAAAAATGCAACTAATGAAAAACTGTTTTTT. It translates to CASKNATNEKLFF.

This sequence joins TRBV5-1 and TRBJ1-3; no clear D. Looked up from germline, CDR1 is SGHRS and CDR2 is YFSETQ. Trimming cost V 2 bases and J 0 bases, with 9 bases left between them. The CDR3 has 15 amino acids. CDR3 nucleotide sequence: TGCGCCAGCAGCTTAGGTCCCAGCTCTGGAAACACCATATATTTT. This gives the protein CASSLGPSSGNTIYF.

The genes are TRBV3-1 (or the pseudogene TRBV3-2) and TRBJ1-1; D not certain. This CDR3 comprises 14 residues. Looked up from germline, CDR1 is LGHDT and CDR2 is YNNKEL (reference sequence). V was cut by 3 bases and J by 3 bases, with 11 bases left in between. CDR3 coding DNA: TGTGCCAGCAGCCAGGGAATGTGGGACACTGAAGCTTTCTTT. This codes for CASSQGMWDTEAFF.

Written as DNA, the CDR3 is TGTGCCAGCAGTTCCCGGACTATCACCGTGAGTGAGCAGTTCTTC. This encodes CASSSRTITVSEQFF. The rearrangement links TRBV6-5 to TRBJ2-1, with D possibly TRBD2 on 6 matching bases. V lost 4 bases and J 9 bases, leaving 19 bases between the germline ends. The CDR3 extends over 15 amino acids. Germline loops: CDR1 MNHEY, CDR2 SVGAGI.

CDR3 sequence reads: CASSLVKGLNTGELFF. The CDR3 nucleotides read TGTGCCAGCAGTCTCGTGAAGGGACTAAACACCGGGGAGCTGTTTTTT. The chain couples TRBV7-9 to TRBJ2-2, with TRBD2 identical over 7 bases. The CDR3 runs 16 residues. With 6 bases clipped from V and 2 bases from J, the junction kept 9 bases outside the gene matches. In germline, CDR1 is SEHNR, CDR2 FQNEAQ (reference sequence).

On this clone itself: At one end the junction does not follow the germline gene, possibly because of a read error. V gene TRBV24-1 combines with J gene TRBJ2-6; D perhaps matches TRBD1 (5 bases). This CDR3 contains 13 residues. Germline-derived CDR1 and CDR2 are KGHDR and SFDVKD. In DNA form, the CDR3 reads TGTGCGACCAGCAGGGCTGGGGCCAACGTCCTGACTTTC. It yields the protein CATSRAGANVLTF.

This clone was counted only a few times. The chain carries TRBV11-2 and TRBJ2-7; D remains unclear. CDR3 length equals 12 residues. The germline V gene has CDR1 SGHAT and CDR2 FQNNGV. V lost 2 bases and J 3 bases, leaving 5 bases between the germline ends. CDR3 sequence: CASSLYGYEQYF. The DNA of the CDR3 is TGTGCCAGCAGCTTATACGGCTACGAGCAGTACTTC.

The rearrangement uses TRBV28 and TRBJ1-2, with 7 bases fitting TRBD1. V trimming: 4 bases; J trimming: 2 bases; junction bases outside the gene matches: 1. Germline values: CDR1 MDHEN, CDR2 SYDVKM. This CDR3 contains 13 residues. The CDR3: CASSWTGNYGYTF. CDR3 sequence (DNA): TGTGCCAGCAGTTGGACAGGAAACTATGGCTACACCTTC.

The rearrangement uses TRBV9 and TRBJ1-3; D gene uncertain. The germline CDR1 and CDR2 sequences are SGDLS and YYNGEE. This CDR3 has 15 amino acids. Trimming removed 0 bases at V and 6 bases at J, with 13 bases between. CDR3 nucleotide sequence: TGTGCCAGCAGCGTAGGAGGAGGGATGGAAAACACCATATATTTT. Protein: CASSVGGGMENTIYF.

The chain employs TRBV19 and TRBJ1-1; D is perhaps TRBD1 (5 bases). V lost 8 bases to trimming and J lost 0 bases, with 13 bases between them. The length of the CDR3 is 14 residues. Per the germline V gene, CDR1 is LNHDA and CDR2 is SQIVND (reference sequence). The DNA of the CDR3 is TGTGCCAGTTCTAAGGGGTACATGAACACTGAAGCTTTCTTT. It codes for CASSKGYMNTEAFF.

The CDR3 bases are TGTGCCAGCAGCCCGCTAGCGACAGCCTACAATGAGCAGTTCTTC. It codes for CASSPLATAYNEQFF. V and J are TRBV7-3 and TRBJ2-1, with D perhaps TRBD2 (6 bases). Germline loops: CDR1 SGHTA, CDR2 FQGTGA. The V end lost 5 bases, the J end lost 2 bases, and 13 bases lay between the germline ends. The CDR3 extends over 15 amino acids.

The sample holds one count of this clone. The chain is built from TRBV28 and TRBJ2-1, with D perhaps being TRBD1 or TRBD2 (5 bases each). The V and J ends lost 3 bases and 2 bases respectively, with 11 bases between them. The V gene's germline CDR1 is MDHEN and CDR2 SYDVKM. This CDR3 spans 15 amino acids. The CDR3 region has the DNA TGTGCCAGCAGTTTGGGGGAAGGGGCCTACAATGAGCAGTTCTTC. Its protein product is CASSLGEGAYNEQFF.

This clone was observed a single time. J is TRBJ2-1 and V is TRBV28; perhaps TRBD2 as D (5 bases). Trimming took off 5 bases at V and 5 bases at J, with 16 bases between the two ends. Germline CDR1 MDHEN, CDR2 SYDVKM. The CDR3 length is 15 residues. CDR3 region: CASSPLAPWDNEQFF. DNA of the CDR3: TGTGCCAGCAGTCCCCTAGCTCCTTGGGACAATGAGCAGTTCTTC.

This chain links TRBV4-3 with TRBJ2-2; maybe TRBD1 (6 bases). CDR1 is LGHNA, CDR2 YSLEER, per germline. V was cut by 2 bases and J by 5 bases, with 9 bases left in between. This CDR3 contains 14 residues. The CDR3 DNA is TGCGCCAGCAGCCAACGCCAGGGGACCGGGGAGCTGTTTTTT. Translating it yields CASSQRQGTGELFF.

The chain uses TRBV5-5 and TRBJ1-5, with a tentative D call TRBD1 (5 bases). CDR3 length: 15 amino acids. Germline CDR1 SGHKS, CDR2 YYEKEE (reference sequence). V was cut by 2 bases and J by 4 bases, with 13 bases left in between. CDR3 DNA sequence: TGTGCCAGCAGCTTTAGCAGGGCGGAAAATCAGCCCCAGCATTTT. It encodes CASSFSRAENQPQHF.

V and J are TRBV28 and TRBJ2-7; TRBD1 might be the D (7 bases). V was cut by 8 bases and J by 0 bases, with 14 bases left in between. The CDR3 contains 14 residues. Germline assignment: CDR1 MDHEN and CDR2 SYDVKM. The CDR3 is CASGRDSNSYEQYF. Written as DNA, the CDR3 is TGTGCCAGCGGGCGGGACAGTAACTCCTACGAGCAGTACTTC.

J is TRBJ2-6 and V is TRBV5-1; D unresolved. Per germline, CDR1 SGHRS and CDR2 YFSETQ. CDR3 length: 15 residues. Trimming stripped 2 bases from V and 0 bases from J, with 6 bases between. The CDR3 sequence: CASSLQPSGANVLTF. The CDR3, as DNA: TGCGCCAGCAGCTTACAACCCTCTGGGGCCAACGTCCTGACTTTC. Supplemented by reference TRBV5-1 and TRBJ2-6, the full variable domain reads KAGVTQTPRYLIKTRGQQVTLSCSPISGHRSVSWYQQTPGQGLQFLFEYFSETQRNKGNFPGRFSGRQFSNSRSEMNVSTLELGDSALYLCASSLQPSGANVLTFGAGSRLTVL.

The chain recombines TRBV5-4 with TRBJ2-7, with 7 bases matching TRBD1. With V trimmed by 4 bases and J by 5 bases, 9 bases remained unmatched. This CDR3 has 14 amino acids. Germline V gives CDR1 SGHNT, CDR2 YYREEE (reference sequence). Here the CDR3 DNA reads TGTGCCAGCAGCATTAAGACAGGGTCCCACGAGCAGTACTTC. The encoded protein is CASSIKTGSHEQYF.

The chain links TRBV19 to TRBJ1-5; D ambiguous. V gave up 6 bases and J gave up 0 bases, with 12 bases separating them. The CDR3 sequence is 15 residues long. Germline V gives CDR1 LNHDA, CDR2 SQIVND (reference sequence). For the CDR3, the DNA is TGTGCCAGTAGGATGGAAATTTATAGCAATCAGCCCCAGCATTTT. Residues: CASRMEIYSNQPQHF.

CDR3 region: CSVGGQPNTEAFF. For the CDR3, the DNA is TGCAGCGTTGGGGGGCAGCCGAACACTGAAGCTTTCTTT. The V and J genes are TRBV29-1 and TRBJ1-1; D perhaps matches TRBD1 (6 bases). Germline V gives CDR1 SQVTM, CDR2 ANQGSEA. This CDR3 contains 13 residues. The germline V and J ends were trimmed by 4 bases and 1 base, with 10 bases remaining between them.

The chain is built from TRBV5-1 and TRBJ2-3, with TRBD2 identical over 8 bases. Trimming removed 2 bases from V and 6 bases from J; junction bases left unmatched: 5. This CDR3 spans 14 amino acids. Per germline, CDR1 SGHRS and CDR2 YFSETQ. CDR3 sequence: CASSFGGAADTQYF. The CDR3 nucleotides are TGCGCCAGCAGCTTCGGGGGGGCGGCGGATACGCAGTATTTT.

The chain has TRBV2 and TRBJ2-3, with D unresolved. V was trimmed by 8 bases and J by 2 bases, leaving 14 bases between them. The germline gives CDR1 SNHLY, CDR2 FYNNEI. The CDR3 length is 14 residues. The CDR3 coding sequence is TGTGCCAGCTCCCGCGGACGGAACACAGATACGCAGTATTTT. Translated, it gives CASSRGRNTDTQYF. Drawing the rest from reference TRBV2 and TRBJ2-3, the complete variable domain is EPEVTQTPSHQVTQMGQEVILRCVPISNHLYFYWYRQILGQKVEFLVSFYNNEISEKSEIFDDQFSVERPDGSNFTLKIRSTKLEDSAMYFCASSRGRNTDTQYFGPGTRLTVL.

The chain uses TRBV7-2 and TRBJ2-7, with 7 positions matching TRBD1. This CDR3 has 14 amino acids. Germline V gene lookup returns CDR1 SGHTA and CDR2 FQGNSA. V lost 3 bases, J lost 3 bases, and 5 bases stayed unmatched. The DNA for the CDR3 is TGTGCCAGCAGCTTTGACAGGGCAAGCTACGAGCAGTACTTC. Encoded protein: CASSFDRASYEQYF. Variable domain in full (rest from reference TRBV7-2 and TRBJ2-7): GAGVSQSPSNKVTEKGKDVELRCDPISGHTALYWYRQSLGQGLEFLIYFQGNSAPDKSGLPSDRFSAERTGGSVSTLTIQRTQQEDSAVYLCASSFDRASYEQYFGPGTRLTVT.

The J gene is TRBJ2-3, the V gene TRBV11-2; D is undetermined. The length of the CDR3 is 14 residues. CDR1 and CDR2 from the germline V gene are SGHAT and FQNNGV. With 0 bases removed from V and 2 bases from J, the gap between germline ends came to 6 bases. The chain's CDR3 is CASSLESYTDTQYF. CDR3 bases: TGTGCCAGCAGCTTAGAGTCCTACACAGATACGCAGTATTTT. Together with reference TRBV11-2 and TRBJ2-3, the CDR3 gives the full variable domain: EAGVAQSPRYKIIEKRQSVAFWCNPISGHATLYWYQQILGQGPKLLIQFQNNGVVDDSQLPKDRFSAERLKGVDSTLKIQPAKLEDSAVYLCASSLESYTDTQYFGPGTRLTVL.

The CDR3 DNA follows: TGTGCCAGCAGCTTCGCGTCAGGGGGCTCAGGCAATGAGCAGTTCTTC. Amino acid sequence: CASSFASGGSGNEQFF. The V and J genes are TRBV7-9 and TRBJ2-1; 8 bases map to TRBD1. Germline CDR1 SEHNR, CDR2 FQNEAQ (reference sequence). J gave up 6 bases and V 3 bases, and 10 bases lay outside the gene matches. The CDR3 runs to 16 residues.

The chain combines TRBV2 with TRBJ1-1; possibly TRBD1 for D (6 bases). This CDR3 has 13 residues. CDR1 is SNHLY, CDR2 FYNNEI, per germline. V gave up 7 bases and J gave up 3 bases, with 12 bases separating them. CDR3 amino acids: CASKRGGDTEAFF. The CDR3 coding sequence is TGTGCCAGCAAACGAGGGGGGGACACTGAAGCTTTCTTT.

V gene TRBV7-7 combines with J gene TRBJ2-2; a weak D match, TRBD2 (5 bases). V dropped 3 bases and J dropped 8 bases, with 10 bases sitting between them. Per germline, CDR1 SSHAT and CDR2 FNYEAQ (reference sequence). The CDR3 consists of 13 residues. CDR3: CASSFGEYGELFF. CDR3 sequence (DNA): TGTGCCAGCAGCTTCGGGGAGTATGGGGAGCTGTTTTTT.

The chain employs TRBV28 and TRBJ1-1; D ambiguous. The CDR3 is 12 amino acids. Germline loops: CDR1 MDHEN, CDR2 SYDVKM. Trimming took off 11 bases at V and 0 bases at J, with 10 bases between the two ends. CDR3 amino acids: CAAGQVNTEAFF. The CDR3 nucleotides are TGTGCCGCAGGCCAGGTGAACACTGAAGCTTTCTTT.